This T cell receptor beta chain was captured in a study of shared clonotypes between healthy human individuals. The trim removed 0 bases at V and 0 bases at J, leaving 3 bases unmatched. The CDR3 covers 16 residues. Germline CDR1 and CDR2: SGDLS and YYNGEE. Sequenced by immunoSEQ multiplex PCR; TCRdb stores in-frame clones only, minus some. This table holds about 2 million clones, 85% to 95% found once. The sample was naive CD4+ T cells sorted from blood. As to subset: CD45RA+ positively selected. The V and J genes are TRBV9 and TRBJ1-2, with TRBD1 matching over 9 bases. The TCR originated in a man in his late teens or twenties in good health. The CDR3, as DNA: TGTGCCAGCAGCGTAGAACAGGGGGCGGCTAACTATGGCTACACCTTC. This translates into CASSVEQGAANYGYTF.